Sequencing of this TCR beta chain was carried out in a study of beta chain features in type 1 diabetes. General observations from the study: TCRB CDR3 length was moderately but significantly reduced in all four CD4+ subsets of Type 1 diabetes patients.

Comments on this clone: The antigen is not known.

The CDR3 consists of 13 residues. The V and J ends lost 5 bases and 0 bases respectively, with 5 bases between them. Germline CDR1 reads SGHTA; CDR2 reads FQGNSA. The whole isolated RNA underwent reverse transcription, so sequencing captured expressed TCRB transcripts. The data were produced by immunoSEQ multiplex PCR, yet TCRdb's version contains in-frame clones alone and is incomplete. The table has almost 350,000 clones, 9.3% seen once. Sequenced sample: central memory CD4+ T cells from blood. This receptor was obtained from a man aged 30-40 years with type 1 diabetes. The chain couples TRBV7-2 to TRBJ1-3; D gene uncertain. The CDR3 nucleotides are TGTGCCAGCAGCGCCAGCTCTGGAAACACCATATATTTT. This codes for CASSASSGNTIYF.